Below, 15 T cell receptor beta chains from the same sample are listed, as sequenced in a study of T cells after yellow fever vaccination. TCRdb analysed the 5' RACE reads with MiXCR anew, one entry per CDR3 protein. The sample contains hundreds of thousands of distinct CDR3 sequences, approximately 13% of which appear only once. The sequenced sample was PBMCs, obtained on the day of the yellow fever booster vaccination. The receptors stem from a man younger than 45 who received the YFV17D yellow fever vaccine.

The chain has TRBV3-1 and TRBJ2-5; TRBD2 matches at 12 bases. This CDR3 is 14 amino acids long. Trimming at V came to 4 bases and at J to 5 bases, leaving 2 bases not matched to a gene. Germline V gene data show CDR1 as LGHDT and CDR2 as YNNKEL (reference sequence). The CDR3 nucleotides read TGTGCCAGCAGCCCTAGCGGGAGGGCCGAGACCCAGTACTTC. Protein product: CASSPSGRAETQYF.

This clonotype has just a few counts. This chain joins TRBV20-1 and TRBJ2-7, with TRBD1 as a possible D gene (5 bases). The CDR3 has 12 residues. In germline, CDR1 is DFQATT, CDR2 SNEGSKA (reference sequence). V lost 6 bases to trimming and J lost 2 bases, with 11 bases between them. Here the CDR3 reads CSAVRDAYEQYF. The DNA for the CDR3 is TGCAGTGCAGTCAGGGATGCCTACGAGCAGTACTTC.

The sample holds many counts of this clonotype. DNA for the CDR3: TGCGCCAGCAGCGAGGGGACAGGGGACTACAATGAGCAGTTCTTC. It specifies CASSEGTGDYNEQFF. The chain uses TRBV5-1 and TRBJ2-1; the match to TRBD1 covers 10 bases. The CDR3 totals 15 residues. Germline assignment: CDR1 SGHRS and CDR2 YFSETQ. Trimming removed 4 bases from V and 3 bases from J; junction bases left unmatched: 4.

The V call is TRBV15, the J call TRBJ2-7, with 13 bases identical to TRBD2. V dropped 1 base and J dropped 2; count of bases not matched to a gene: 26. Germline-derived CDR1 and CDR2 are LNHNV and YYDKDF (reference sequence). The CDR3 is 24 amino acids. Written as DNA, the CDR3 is TGTGCCACCAGCAGAGTGCCTGGGGGGGTGTCAGGACTAGCGGGAGAACTAGGGCCCTACGAGCAGTACTTC. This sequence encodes CATSRVPGGVSGLAGELGPYEQYF.

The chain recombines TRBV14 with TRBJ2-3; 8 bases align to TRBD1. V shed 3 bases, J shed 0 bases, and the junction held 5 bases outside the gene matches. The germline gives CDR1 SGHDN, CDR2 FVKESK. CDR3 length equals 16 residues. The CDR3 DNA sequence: TGTGCCAGCAGCCAGACAGGGGTTAGAAGCACAGATACGCAGTATTTT. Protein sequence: CASSQTGVRSTDTQYF.

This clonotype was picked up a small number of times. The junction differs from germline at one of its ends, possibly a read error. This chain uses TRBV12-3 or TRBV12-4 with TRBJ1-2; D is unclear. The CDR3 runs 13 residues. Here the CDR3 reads CASGLQTNYGYTF. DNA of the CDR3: TGTGCCAGCGGTTTACAGACTAACTATGGCTACACCTTC.

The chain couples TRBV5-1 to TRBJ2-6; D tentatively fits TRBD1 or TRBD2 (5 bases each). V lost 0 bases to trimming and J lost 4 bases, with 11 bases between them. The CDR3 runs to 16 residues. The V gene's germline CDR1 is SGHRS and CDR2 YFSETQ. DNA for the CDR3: TGCGCCAGCAGCTTGGTGAGGGGTTCGGGGGCCAACGTCCTGACTTTC. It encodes CASSLVRGSGANVLTF.

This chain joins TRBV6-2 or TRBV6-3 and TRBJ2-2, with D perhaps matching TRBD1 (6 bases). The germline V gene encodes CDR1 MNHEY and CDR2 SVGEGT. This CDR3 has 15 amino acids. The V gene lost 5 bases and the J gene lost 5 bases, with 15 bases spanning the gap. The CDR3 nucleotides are TGTGCCAGCAGTAAGGACAGTACACGAACCGGGGAGCTGTTTTTT. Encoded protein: CASSKDSTRTGELFF.

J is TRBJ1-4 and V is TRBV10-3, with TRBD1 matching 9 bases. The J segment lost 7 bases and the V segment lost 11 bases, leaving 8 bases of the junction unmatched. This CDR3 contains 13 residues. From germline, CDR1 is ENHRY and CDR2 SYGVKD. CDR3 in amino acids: CASGQGSTEKLFF. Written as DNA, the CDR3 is TGTGCCTCGGGACAGGGAAGTACTGAAAAACTGTTTTTT.

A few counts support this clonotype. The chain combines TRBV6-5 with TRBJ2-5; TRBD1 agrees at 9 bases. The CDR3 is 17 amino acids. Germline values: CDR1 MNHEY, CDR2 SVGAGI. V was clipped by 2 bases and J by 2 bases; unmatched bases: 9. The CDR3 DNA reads TGTGCCAGCAGTTACAAACTCAGGACAGGGGTTCAAGAGACCCAGTACTTC. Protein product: CASSYKLRTGVQETQYF.

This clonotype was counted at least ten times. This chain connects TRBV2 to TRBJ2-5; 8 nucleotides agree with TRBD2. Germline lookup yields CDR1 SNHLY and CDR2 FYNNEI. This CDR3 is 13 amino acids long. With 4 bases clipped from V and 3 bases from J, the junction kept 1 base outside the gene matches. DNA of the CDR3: TGTGCCAGCAGTGGGGGACTAGAAGAGACCCAGTACTTC. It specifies CASSGGLEETQYF.

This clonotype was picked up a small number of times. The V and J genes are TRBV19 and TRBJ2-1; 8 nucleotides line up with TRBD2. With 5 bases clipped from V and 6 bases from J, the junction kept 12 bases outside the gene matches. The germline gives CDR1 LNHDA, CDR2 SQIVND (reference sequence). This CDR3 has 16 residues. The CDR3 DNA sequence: TGTGCCAGTAGTGCGGGCGGGAGGCCTCGGTTCAATGAGCAGTTCTTC. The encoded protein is CASSAGGRPRFNEQFF.

The DNA of the CDR3 is TGCAGCGTGGACAGGGGCGGCAATGAGCAGTTCTTC. It yields the protein CSVDRGGNEQFF. V gene TRBV29-1 combines with J gene TRBJ2-1, with 9 bases aligning to TRBD1. V dropped 6 bases and J dropped 6; count of bases not matched to a gene: 3. CDR3 length equals 12 residues. CDR1 SQVTM and CDR2 ANQGSEA come from the germline V gene.

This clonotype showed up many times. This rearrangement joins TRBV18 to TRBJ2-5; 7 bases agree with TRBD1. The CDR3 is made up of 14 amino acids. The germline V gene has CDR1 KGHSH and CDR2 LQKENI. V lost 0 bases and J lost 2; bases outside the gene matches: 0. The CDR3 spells CASSPPGQQETQYF. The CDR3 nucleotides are TGTGCCAGCTCACCACCGGGACAGCAAGAGACCCAGTACTTC.

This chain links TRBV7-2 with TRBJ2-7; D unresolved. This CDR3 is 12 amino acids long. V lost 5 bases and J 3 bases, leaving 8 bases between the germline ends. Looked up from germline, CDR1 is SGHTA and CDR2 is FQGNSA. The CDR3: CASSKDIYEQYF. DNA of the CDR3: TGTGCCAGCAGCAAGGATATCTACGAGCAGTACTTC.